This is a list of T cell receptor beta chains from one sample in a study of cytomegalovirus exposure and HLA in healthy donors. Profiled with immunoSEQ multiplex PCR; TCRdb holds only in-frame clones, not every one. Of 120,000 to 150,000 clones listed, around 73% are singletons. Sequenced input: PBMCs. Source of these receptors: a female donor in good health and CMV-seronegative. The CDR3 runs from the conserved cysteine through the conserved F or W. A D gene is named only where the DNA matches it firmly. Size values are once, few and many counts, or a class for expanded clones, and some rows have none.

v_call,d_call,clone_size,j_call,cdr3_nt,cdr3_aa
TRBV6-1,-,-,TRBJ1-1,TGTGCCAGCAGTGAAGGACAGGTCGCTCGAGCTTTCTTT,CASSEGQVARAFF
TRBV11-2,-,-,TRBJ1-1,TGTGCCAGCAGCCTCGCAAACTCCAACACTGAAGCTTTCTTT,CASSLANSNTEAFF
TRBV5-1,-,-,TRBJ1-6,TGCGCCAGCAGCCCGCGGAATCATAATTCACCCCTCCACTTT,CASSPRNHNSPLHF
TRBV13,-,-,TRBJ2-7,TGTGCCAGCAGCTTAGGGGGGGCCCGCCTCCACGAGCAGTACTTC,CASSLGGARLHEQYF
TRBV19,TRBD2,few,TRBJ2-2,TGTGCCAGTAGTACGGGGGGGAACACCGGGGAGCTGTTTTTT,CASSTGGNTGELFF
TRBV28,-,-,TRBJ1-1,TGTGCCAGCAGTCTCCTAAACACTGAAGCTTTCTTT,CASSLLNTEAFF
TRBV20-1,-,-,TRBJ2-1,TGCAGTGCTAGCGAAGAACTAGAGTTCTTC,CSASEELEFF
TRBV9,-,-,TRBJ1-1,TGTGCCAGCAGCGTAGTAGGGGTCAGCATGAACACTGAAGCTTTCTTT,CASSVVGVSMNTEAFF
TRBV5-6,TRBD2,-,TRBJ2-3,TGTGCCAGCAGCTTGTCACCGGGAGGGCTTAAAAGTGAGACGCAGTATTTT,CASSLSPGGLKSETQYF
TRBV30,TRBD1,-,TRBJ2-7,TGTGCCTGGATGTATGGGACAGGGGTGCGAGAGCAGTACTTC,CAWMYGTGVREQYF
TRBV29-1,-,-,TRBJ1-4,TGCAGCGTTGCCTCGGGGTCAATTAATGAAAAACTGTTTTTT,CSVASGSINEKLFF
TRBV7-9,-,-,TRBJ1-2,TGTGCCACCGAAAACCAGAGGGACTATGGCTACACCTTC,CATENQRDYGYTF
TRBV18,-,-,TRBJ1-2,TGTGCCAGCTCACCACTGTCAGGGGATGTTGACTATGGCTACACCTTC,CASSPLSGDVDYGYTF
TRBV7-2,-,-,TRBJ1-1,TGTGCCAGCAGCTTAAAGGGGCAAACTGAAGCTTTCTTT,CASSLKGQTEAFF
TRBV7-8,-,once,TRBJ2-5,TGTGCCAGCAGCTTAGTCGGGGTCCTTGGGGAGACCCAGTACTTC,CASSLVGVLGETQYF
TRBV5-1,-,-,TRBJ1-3,TGCGCCAGCAGGCTCCAGGGCTCCGGAAACACCATATACTTT,CASRLQGSGNTIYF
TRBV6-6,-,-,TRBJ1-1,TGTGCCAGCAGTCTAGACGGCCGGTGGATAACTGAAGCTTTCTTT,CASSLDGRWITEAFF
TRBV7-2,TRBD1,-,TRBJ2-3,TGTGCCAGCAGTTTTCAAGCACGGACAGGGGGCACAGATACGCAGTATTTT,CASSFQARTGGTDTQYF
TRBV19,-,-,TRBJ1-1,TGTGCCAGTAGTATCTCGTTCAGGGGAAGGGAGGCTTTCTTT,CASSISFRGREAFF
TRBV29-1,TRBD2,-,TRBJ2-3,TGCAGCGGAGAGGGGACGAGCGGGAGAGGGGGCACAGATACGCAGTATTTT,CSGEGTSGRGGTDTQYF
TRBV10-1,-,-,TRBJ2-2,TGCGCCAGCCGTCGTTCTAGCGCCGGGGAGCTGTTTTTT,CASRRSSAGELFF
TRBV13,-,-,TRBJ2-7,TGTGCCAGCAGCTTAGCCTCCGGAGGGGTCGAGCAGTACTTC,CASSLASGGVEQYF
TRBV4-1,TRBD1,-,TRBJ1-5,TGCGCCAGCAGCCAAGAGGGCGGGGACAGTTTGCCTAGCAATCAGCCCCAGCATTTT,CASSQEGGDSLPSNQPQHF
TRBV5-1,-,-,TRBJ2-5,TGCGCCAGCGAGGCGGGGATTAGCAGTAGAAAAGAGACCCAGTACTTC,CASEAGISSRKETQYF
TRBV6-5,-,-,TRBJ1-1,TGTGCCAGCAGCCTAGCCTCTGAAGCTTTCTTT,CASSLASEAFF
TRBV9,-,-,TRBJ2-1,TGTGCCAGCAGCGTAGAGTATTTCGGGAATGAGCAGTTCTTC,CASSVEYFGNEQFF
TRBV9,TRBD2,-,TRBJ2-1,TGTGCCAGCAGCGTAGGCGGGGGGGCTGTTGAGCAGTTCTTC,CASSVGGGAVEQFF
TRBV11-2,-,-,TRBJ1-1,TGTGCCAGCAGCTTAGAGGGCTGGAACACTGAAGCTTTCTTT,CASSLEGWNTEAFF
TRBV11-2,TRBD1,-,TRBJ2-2,TGTGCCAGCAGCTTAGGGGACAGGGGCACCGGGGAGCTGTTTTTT,CASSLGDRGTGELFF
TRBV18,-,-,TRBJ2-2,TGTGCCAGCTCACCGCAGGGTGAGAACGGGGAGCTGTTTTTT,CASSPQGENGELFF
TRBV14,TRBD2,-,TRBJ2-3,TGTGCCAGCAGCCAACCGACTAGCGGGTTCACAGATACGCAGTATTTT,CASSQPTSGFTDTQYF
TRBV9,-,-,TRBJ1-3,TGTGCCAGCAGCGTAGAAGGGGGACGGAACTCTGGAAACACCATATATTTT,CASSVEGGRNSGNTIYF
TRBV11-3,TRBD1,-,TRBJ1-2,TGTGCCAGCAGCTCAGAGGGACAGTTATACTATGGCTACACCTTC,CASSSEGQLYYGYTF
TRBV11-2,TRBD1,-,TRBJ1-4,TGTGCCAGCAGCTTAGATGGGACAGGGAATGAAAAACTGTTTTTT,CASSLDGTGNEKLFF
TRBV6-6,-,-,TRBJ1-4,TGTGCCAGCAGCCTGAGACTGAGTAATGAAAAACTGTTTTTT,CASSLRLSNEKLFF
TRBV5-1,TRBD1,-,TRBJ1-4,TGCGCCAGCAGCACAAACCTCCGGGACAGGCTAGAAAAACTGTTTTTT,CASSTNLRDRLEKLFF
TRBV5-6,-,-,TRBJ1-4,TGTGCCAGCAGCGGGGACTACGGGGCAGCTAATGAAAAACTGTTTTTT,CASSGDYGAANEKLFF